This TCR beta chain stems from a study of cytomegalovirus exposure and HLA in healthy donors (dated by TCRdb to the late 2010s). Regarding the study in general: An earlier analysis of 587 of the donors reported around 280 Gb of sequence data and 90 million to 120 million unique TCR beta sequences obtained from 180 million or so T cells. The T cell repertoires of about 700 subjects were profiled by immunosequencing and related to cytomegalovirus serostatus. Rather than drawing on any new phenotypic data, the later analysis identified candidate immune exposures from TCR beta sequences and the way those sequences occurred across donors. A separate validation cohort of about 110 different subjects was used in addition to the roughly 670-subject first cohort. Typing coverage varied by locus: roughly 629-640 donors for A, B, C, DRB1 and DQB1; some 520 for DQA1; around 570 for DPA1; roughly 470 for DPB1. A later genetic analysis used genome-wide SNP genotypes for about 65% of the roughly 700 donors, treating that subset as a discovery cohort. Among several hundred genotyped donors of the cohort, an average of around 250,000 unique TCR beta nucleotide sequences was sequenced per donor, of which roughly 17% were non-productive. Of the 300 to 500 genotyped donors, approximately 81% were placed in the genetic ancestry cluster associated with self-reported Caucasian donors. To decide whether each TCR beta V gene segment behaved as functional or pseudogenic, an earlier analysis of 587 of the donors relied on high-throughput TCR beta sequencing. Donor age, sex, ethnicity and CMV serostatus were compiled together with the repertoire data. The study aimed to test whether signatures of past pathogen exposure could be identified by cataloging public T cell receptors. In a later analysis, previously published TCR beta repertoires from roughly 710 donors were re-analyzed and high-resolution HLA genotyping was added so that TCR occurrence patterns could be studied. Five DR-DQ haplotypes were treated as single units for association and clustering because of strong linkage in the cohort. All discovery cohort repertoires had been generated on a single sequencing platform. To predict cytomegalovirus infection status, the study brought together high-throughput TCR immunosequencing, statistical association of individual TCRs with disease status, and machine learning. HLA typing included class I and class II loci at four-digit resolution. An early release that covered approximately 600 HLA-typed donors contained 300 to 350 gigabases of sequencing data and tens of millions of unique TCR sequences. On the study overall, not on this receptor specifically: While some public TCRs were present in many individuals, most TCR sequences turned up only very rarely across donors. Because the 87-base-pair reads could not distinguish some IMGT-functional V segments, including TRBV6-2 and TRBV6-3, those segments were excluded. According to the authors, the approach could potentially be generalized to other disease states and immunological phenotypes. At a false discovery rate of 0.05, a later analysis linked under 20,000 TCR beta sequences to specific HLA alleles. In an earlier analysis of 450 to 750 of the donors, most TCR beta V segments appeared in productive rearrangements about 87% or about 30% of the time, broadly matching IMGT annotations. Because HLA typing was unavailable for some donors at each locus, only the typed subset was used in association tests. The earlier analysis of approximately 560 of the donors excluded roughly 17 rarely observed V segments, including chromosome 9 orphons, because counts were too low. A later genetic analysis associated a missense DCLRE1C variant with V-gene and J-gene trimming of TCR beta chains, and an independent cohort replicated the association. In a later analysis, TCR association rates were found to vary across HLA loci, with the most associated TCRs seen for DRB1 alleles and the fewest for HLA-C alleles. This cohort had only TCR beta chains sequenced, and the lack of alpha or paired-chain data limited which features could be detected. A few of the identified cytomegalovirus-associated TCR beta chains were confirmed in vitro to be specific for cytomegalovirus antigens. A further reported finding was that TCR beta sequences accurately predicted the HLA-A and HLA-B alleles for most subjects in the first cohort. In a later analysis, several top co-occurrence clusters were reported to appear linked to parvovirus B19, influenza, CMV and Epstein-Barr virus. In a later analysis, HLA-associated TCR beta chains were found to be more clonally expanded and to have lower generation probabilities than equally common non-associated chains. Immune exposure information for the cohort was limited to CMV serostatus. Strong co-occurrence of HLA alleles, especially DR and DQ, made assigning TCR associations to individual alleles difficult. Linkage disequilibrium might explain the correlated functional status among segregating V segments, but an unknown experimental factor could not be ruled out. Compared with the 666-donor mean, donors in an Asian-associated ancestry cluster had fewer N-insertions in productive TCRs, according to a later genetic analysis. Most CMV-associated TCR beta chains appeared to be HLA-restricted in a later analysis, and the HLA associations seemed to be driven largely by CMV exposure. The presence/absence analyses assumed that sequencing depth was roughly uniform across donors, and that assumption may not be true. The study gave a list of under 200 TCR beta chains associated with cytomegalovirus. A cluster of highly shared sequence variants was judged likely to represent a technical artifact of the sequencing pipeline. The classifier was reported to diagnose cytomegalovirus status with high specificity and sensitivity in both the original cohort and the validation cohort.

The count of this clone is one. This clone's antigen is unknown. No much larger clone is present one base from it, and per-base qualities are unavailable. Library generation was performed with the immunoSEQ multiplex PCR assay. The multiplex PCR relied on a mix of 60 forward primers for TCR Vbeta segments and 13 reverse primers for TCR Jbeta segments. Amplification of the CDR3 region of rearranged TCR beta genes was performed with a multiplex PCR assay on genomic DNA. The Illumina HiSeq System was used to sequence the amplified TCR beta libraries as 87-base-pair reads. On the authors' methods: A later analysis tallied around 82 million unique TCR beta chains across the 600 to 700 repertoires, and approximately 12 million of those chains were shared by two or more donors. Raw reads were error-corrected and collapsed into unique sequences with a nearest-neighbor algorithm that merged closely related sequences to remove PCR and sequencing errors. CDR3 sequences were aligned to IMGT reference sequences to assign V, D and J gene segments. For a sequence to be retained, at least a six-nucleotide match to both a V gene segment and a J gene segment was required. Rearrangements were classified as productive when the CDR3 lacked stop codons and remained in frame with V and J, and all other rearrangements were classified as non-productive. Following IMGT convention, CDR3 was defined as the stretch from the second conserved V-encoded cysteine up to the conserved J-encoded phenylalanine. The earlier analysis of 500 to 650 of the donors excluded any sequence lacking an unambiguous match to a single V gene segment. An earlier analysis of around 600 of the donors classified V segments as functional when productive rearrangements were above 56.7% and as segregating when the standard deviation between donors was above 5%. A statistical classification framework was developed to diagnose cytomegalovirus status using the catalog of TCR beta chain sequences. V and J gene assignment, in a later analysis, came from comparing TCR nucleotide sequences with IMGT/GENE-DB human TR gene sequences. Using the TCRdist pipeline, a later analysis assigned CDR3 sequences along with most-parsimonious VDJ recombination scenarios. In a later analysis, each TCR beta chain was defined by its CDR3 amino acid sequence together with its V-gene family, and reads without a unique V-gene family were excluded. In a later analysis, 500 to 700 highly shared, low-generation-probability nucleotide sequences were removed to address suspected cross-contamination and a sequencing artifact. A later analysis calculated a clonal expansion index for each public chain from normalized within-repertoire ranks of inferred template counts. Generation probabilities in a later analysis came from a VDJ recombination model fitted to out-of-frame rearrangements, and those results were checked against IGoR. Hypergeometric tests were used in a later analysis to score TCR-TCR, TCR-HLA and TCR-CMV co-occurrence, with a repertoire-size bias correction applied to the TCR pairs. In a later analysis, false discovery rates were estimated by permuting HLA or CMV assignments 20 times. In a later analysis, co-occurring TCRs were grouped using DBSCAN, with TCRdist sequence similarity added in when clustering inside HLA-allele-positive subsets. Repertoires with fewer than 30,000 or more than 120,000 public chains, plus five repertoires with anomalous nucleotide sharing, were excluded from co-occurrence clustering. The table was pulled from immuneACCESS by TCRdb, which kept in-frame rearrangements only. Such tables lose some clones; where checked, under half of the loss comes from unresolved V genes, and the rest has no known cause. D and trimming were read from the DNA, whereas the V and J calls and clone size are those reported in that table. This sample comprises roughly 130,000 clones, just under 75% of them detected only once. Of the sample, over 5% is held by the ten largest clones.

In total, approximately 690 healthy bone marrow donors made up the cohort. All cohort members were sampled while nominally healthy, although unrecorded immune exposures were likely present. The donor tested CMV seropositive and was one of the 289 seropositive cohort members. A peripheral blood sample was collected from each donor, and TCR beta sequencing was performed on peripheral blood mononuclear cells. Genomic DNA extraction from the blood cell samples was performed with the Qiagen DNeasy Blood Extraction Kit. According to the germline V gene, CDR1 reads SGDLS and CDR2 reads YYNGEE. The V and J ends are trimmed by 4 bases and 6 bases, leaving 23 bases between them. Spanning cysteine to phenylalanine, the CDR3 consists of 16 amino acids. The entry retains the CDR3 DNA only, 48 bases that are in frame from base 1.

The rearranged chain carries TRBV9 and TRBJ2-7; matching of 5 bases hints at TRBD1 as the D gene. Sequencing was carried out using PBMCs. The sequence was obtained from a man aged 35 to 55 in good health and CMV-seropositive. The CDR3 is CASSITDSVHPAEQYF. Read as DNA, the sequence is TGTGCCAGCAGCATAACAGACAGCGTCCACCCGGCCGAGCAGTACTTC.